The present T cell receptor beta chain was sequenced within a study of T-cell memory formation after mild COVID-19. One entry per CDR3 protein, called by TCRdb with MiXCR from the 5' RACE reads. The sample shows a few hundred thousand distinct CDR3 sequences, more than 20% of them seen only once. This clonotype was recorded at least ten times. V was shortened by 0 bases and J by 7 bases, with 10 bases between the two germline ends. The CDR3 loop spans 14 amino acids. CDR1 is SGDLS and CDR2 is YYNGEE in the germline V gene. The chain recombines TRBV9 with TRBJ1-4; D unclear. This clonotype originated in an adult woman who had mild COVID-19 (a few samples of this study predate the infection). Cell type and time point are not known. Input material: PBMCs or a T cell subset sorted from them (not recorded which). This CDR3 reads CASSVGRVTEKLFF. The CDR3 region has the DNA TGTGCCAGCAGCGTAGGCCGGGTAACTGAAAAACTGTTTTTT.